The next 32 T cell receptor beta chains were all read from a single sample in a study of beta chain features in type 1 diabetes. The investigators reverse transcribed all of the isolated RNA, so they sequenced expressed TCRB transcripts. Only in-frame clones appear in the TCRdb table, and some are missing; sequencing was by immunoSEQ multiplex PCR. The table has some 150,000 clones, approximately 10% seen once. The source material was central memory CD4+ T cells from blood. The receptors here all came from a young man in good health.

CDR3 protein: CASSGAGEGEKLFF. CDR3 nucleotide sequence: TGTGCCAGCAGCGGGGCAGGCGAAGGTGAAAAACTGTTTTTT. The V gene is TRBV6-5, the J gene TRBJ1-4, with a possible D match to TRBD1 (5 bases). Germline V gene lookup returns CDR1 MNHEY and CDR2 SVGAGI. The ends were cut back, 6 bases at V and 7 bases at J, with 15 bases in the middle. The CDR3 has 14 amino acids.

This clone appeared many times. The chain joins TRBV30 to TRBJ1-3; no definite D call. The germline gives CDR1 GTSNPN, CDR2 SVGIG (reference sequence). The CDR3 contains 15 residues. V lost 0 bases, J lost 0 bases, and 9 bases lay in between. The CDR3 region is CAWSVERNSGNTIYF. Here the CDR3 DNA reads TGTGCCTGGAGTGTTGAGCGGAACTCTGGAAACACCATATATTTT. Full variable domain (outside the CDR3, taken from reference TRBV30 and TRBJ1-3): SQTIHQWPATLVQPVGSPLSLECTVEGTSNPNLYWYRQAAGRGLQLLFYSVGIGQISSEVPQNLSASRPQDRQFILSSKKLLLSDSGFYLCAWSVERNSGNTIYFGEGSWLTVV.

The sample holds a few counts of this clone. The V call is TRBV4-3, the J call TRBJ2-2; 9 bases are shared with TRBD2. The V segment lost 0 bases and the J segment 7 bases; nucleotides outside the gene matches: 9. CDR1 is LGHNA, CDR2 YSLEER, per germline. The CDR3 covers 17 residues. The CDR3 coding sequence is TGCGCCAGCAGCCAAGATTCTGCGGGGGGGCAGAACGGGGAGCTGTTTTTT. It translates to CASSQDSAGGQNGELFF.

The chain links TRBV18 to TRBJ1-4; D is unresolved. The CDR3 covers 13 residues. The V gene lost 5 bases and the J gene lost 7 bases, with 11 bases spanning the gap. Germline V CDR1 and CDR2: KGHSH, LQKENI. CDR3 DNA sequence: TGTGCCAGCTCAGCGGCCCGGGTTGAAAAACTGTTTTTT. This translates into CASSAARVEKLFF.

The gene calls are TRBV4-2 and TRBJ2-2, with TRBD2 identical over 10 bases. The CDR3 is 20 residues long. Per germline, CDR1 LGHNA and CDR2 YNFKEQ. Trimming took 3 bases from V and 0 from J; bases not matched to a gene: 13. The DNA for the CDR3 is TGTGCCAGCAGCCACCGACTAGCGGGTCGGGGAATCGCGAACACCGGGGAGCTGTTTTTT. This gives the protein CASSHRLAGRGIANTGELFF.

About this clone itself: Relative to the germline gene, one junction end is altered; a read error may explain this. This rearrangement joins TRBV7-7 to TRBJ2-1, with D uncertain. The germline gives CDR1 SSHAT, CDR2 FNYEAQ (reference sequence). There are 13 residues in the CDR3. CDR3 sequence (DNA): TGTGCTAGCAGCCCCACGAGGTTAGGTGAGCAGTTCTTC. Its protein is CASSPTRLGEQFF.

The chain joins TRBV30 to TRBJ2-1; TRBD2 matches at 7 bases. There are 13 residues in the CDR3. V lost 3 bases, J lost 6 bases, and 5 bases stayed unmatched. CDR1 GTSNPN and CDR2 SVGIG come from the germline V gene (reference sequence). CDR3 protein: CAWRISGANEQFF. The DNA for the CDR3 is TGTGCCTGGAGGATCAGCGGGGCCAATGAGCAGTTCTTC.

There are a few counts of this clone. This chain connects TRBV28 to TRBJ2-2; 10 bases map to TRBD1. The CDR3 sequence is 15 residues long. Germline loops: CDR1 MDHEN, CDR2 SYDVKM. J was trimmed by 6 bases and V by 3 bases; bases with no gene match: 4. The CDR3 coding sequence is TGTGCCAGCAGTTTGACAGGGGGCGAGGCCGGGGAGCTGTTTTTT. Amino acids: CASSLTGGEAGELFF.

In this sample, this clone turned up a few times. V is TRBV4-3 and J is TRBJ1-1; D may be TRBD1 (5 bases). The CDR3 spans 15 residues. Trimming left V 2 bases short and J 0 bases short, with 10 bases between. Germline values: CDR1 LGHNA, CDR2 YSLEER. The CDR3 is CASSQSTDMNTEAFF. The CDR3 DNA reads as TGCGCCAGCAGCCAATCGACAGACATGAACACTGAAGCTTTCTTT.

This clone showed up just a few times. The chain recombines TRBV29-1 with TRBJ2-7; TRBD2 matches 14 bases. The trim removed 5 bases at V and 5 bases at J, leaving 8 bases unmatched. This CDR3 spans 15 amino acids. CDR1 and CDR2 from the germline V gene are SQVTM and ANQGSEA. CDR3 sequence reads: CSVSRLAGGPHEQYF. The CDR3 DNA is TGCAGCGTTTCCCGACTAGCGGGAGGGCCCCACGAGCAGTACTTC.

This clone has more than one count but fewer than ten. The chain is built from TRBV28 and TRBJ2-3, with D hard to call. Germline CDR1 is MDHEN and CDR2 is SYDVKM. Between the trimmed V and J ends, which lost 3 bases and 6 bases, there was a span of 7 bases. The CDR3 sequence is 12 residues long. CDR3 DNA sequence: TGTGCCAGCAGTTTGCTCATTGATACGCAGTATTTT. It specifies CASSLLIDTQYF.

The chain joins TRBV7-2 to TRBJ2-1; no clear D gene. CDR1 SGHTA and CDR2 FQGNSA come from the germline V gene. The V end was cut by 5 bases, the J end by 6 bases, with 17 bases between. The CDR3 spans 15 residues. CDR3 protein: CASSQDRARGNEQFF. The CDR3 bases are TGTGCCAGCAGCCAAGATAGGGCTAGAGGCAATGAGCAGTTCTTC.

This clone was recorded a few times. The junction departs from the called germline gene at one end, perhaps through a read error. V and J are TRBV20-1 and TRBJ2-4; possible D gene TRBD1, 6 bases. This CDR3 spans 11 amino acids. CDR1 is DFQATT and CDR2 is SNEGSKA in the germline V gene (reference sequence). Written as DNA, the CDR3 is TGCAGTGCTGCTCCTTCCGGGACACCGCACTTC. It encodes CSAAPSGTPHF.

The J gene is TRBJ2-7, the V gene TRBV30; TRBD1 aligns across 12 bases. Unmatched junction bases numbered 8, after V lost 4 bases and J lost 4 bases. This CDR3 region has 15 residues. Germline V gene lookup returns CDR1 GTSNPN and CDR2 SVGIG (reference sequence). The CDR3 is CAWIGPGQGAYEQYF. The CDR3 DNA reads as TGTGCCTGGATTGGACCGGGACAGGGGGCTTACGAGCAGTACTTC.

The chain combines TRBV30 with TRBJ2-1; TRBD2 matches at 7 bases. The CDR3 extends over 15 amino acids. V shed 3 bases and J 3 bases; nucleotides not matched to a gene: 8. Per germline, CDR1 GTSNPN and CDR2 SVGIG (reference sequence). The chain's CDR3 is CAWRLAGANYNEQFF. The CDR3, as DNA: TGTGCCTGGAGGTTAGCGGGCGCAAACTACAATGAGCAGTTCTTC.

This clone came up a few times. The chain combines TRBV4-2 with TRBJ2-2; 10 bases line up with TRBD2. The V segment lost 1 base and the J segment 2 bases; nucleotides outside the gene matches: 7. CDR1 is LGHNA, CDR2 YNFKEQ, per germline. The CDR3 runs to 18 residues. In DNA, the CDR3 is TGTGCCAGCAGCCAAGTCCTTGCTAGCGGGAGTAACACCGGGGAGCTGTTTTTT. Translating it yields CASSQVLASGSNTGELFF.

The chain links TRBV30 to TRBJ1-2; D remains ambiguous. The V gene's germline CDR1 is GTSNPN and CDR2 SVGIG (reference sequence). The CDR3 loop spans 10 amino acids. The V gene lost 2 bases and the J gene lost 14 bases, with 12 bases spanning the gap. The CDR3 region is CAWSIQQITF. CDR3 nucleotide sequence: TGTGCCTGGAGTATACAACAAATAACCTTC.

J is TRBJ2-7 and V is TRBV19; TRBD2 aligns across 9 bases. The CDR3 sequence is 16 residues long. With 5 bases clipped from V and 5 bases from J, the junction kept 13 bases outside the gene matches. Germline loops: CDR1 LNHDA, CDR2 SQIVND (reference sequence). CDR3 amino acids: CASSATRAGGQHEQYF. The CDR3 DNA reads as TGTGCCAGTAGTGCTACTCGGGCGGGAGGGCAGCACGAGCAGTACTTC.

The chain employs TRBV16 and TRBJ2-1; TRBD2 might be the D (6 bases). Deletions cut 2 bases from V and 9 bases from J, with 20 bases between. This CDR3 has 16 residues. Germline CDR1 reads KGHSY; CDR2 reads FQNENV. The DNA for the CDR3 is TGTGCCAGCAGCCAAATAAGGGGACTGTCCACGGGTGAGCAGTTCTTC. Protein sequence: CASSQIRGLSTGEQFF.

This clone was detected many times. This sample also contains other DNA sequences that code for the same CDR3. CDR3 nucleotide sequence: TGTGCCAGCAGTCTCAGGCGGGGGGCGGACACCGGGGAGCTGTTTTTT. Protein: CASSLRRGADTGELFF. V is TRBV4-2 and J is TRBJ2-2; 8 bases are a match to TRBD2. From germline, CDR1 is LGHNA and CDR2 YNFKEQ. Germline trimming cut 6 bases from V and 3 bases from J; bases unmatched to any gene: 9. This CDR3 has 16 residues.

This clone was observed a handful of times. Here the CDR3 DNA reads TGCGCCAGCAGCATATCACAGGGGTCCACTGAAGCTTTCTTT. This translates into CASSISQGSTEAFF. The chain recombines TRBV4-3 with TRBJ1-1, with TRBD1 matching 7 bases. The V gene's germline CDR1 is LGHNA and CDR2 YSLEER. The CDR3 spans 14 residues. The V and J ends lost 5 bases and 4 bases, in that order; junction bases with no gene match: 7.

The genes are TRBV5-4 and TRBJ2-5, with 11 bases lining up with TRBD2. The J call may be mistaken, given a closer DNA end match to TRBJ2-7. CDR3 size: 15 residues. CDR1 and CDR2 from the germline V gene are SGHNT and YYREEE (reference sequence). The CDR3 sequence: CASSQTSGSRYEQYF. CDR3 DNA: TGTGCCAGCAGCCAAACTAGCGGGAGTCGGTACGAGCAGTACTTC.

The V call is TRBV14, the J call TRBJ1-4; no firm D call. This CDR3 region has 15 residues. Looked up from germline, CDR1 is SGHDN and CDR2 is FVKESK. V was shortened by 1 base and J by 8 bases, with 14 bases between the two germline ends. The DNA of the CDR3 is TGTGCCAGCAGCCAAGTGCTCACGAGGTCGGAAAAACTGTTTTTT. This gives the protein CASSQVLTRSEKLFF.

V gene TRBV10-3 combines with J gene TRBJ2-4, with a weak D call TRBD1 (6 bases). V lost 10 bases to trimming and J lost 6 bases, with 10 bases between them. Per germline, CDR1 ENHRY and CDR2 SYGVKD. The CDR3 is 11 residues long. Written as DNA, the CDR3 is TGTGCCACCGAGGACAGAAACATTCAGTACTTC. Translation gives CATEDRNIQYF.

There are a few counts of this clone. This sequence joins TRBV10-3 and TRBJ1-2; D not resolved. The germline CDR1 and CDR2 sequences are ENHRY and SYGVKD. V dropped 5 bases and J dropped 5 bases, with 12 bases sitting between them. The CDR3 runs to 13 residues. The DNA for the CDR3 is TGTGCCATCAGTCCTAGGACGGAGTATGGCTACACCTTC. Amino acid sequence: CAISPRTEYGYTF.

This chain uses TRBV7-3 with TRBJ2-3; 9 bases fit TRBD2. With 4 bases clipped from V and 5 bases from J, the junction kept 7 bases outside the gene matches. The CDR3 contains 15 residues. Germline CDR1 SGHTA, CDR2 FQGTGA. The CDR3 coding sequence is TGTGCCAGCAGCTGGGTAGCGGGAGACGTAGATACGCAGTATTTT. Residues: CASSWVAGDVDTQYF.

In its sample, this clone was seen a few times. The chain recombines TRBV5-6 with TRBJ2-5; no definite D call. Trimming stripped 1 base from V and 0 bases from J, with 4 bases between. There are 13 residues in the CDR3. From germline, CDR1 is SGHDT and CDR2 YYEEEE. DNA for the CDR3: TGTGCCAGCAGCTTGTACAACCAAGAGACCCAGTACTTC. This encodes CASSLYNQETQYF.

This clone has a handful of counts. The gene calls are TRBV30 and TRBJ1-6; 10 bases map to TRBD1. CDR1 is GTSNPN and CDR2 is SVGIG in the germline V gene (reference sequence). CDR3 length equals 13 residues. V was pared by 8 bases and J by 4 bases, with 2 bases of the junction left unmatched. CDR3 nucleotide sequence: TGTGCCCGGGGACAGGGGTATAATTCACCCCTCCACTTT. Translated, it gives CARGQGYNSPLHF.

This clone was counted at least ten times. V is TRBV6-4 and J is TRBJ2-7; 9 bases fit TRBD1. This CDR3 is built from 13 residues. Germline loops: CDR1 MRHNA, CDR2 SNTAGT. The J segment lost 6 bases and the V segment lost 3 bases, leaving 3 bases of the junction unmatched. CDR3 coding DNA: TGTGCCAGCAGTGAGGGGACAGGGACCGAGCAGTACTTC. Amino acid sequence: CASSEGTGTEQYF.

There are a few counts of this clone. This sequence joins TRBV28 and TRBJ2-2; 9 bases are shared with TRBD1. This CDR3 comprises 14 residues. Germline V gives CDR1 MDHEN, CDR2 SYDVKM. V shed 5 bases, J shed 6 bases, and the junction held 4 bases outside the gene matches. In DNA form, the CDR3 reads TGTGCCAGCAGTCACGGGACAGGGCCCGGGGAGCTGTTTTTT. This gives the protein CASSHGTGPGELFF.

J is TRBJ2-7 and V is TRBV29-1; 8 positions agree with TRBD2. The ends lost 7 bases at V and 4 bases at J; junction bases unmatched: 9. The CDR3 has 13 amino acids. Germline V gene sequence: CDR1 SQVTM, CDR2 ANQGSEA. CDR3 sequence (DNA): TGCAGCGCGACTAGCGCTGTGGGTTACGAGCAGTACTTC. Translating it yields CSATSAVGYEQYF.

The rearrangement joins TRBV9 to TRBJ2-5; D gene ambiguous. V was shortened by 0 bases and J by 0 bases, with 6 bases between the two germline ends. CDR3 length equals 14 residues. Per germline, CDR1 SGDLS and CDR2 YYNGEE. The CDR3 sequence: CASSVGGHQETQYF. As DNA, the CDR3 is TGTGCCAGCAGCGTAGGAGGCCACCAAGAGACCCAGTACTTC.